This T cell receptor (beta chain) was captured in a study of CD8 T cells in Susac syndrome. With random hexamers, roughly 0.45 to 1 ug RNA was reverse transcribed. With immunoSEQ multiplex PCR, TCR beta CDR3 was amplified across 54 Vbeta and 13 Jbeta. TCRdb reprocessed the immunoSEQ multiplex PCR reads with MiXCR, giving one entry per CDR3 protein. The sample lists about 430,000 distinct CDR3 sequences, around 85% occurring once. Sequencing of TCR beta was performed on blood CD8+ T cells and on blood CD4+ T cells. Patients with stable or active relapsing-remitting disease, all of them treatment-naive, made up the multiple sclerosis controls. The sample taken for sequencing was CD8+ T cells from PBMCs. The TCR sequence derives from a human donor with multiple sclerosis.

CDR3 nucleotides: TGTGCCAGCGCCTTGACTAGCGGGGAGGGGGGCACAGATACGCAGTATTTT. Residues: CASALTSGEGGTDTQYF. J is TRBJ2-3 and V is TRBV27; the match to TRBD2 covers 11 bases. V lost 8 bases and J lost 1; bases outside the gene matches: 11. Germline V gene lookup returns CDR1 MNHEY and CDR2 SMNVEV (reference sequence). The CDR3 is made up of 17 amino acids.